The 28 T cell receptor beta chains in this list originate from one sample, sequenced in a study of blood T cell repertoires in COVID-19. TCRdb's copy holds only in-frame clones and misses some; the assay was immunoSEQ multiplex PCR. The repertoire holds about 250,000 clones, with about 90% as singletons. Sequenced input: PBMCs or T cells enriched from blood (not recorded which). The receptor source for this set is a middle-aged woman who had been exposed to COVID-19.

The rearrangement joins TRBV7-6 to TRBJ2-1, with 8 bases lining up with TRBD1. V was pared by 1 base and J by 0 bases, with 14 bases of the junction left unmatched. This CDR3 region has 20 residues. CDR1 and CDR2 (germline): SGHVS, FNYEAQ. The CDR3: CASSLVRQGAFLSSYNEQFF. CDR3 in DNA: TGTGCCAGCAGCTTAGTTCGGCAGGGGGCATTCCTGAGCTCCTACAATGAGCAGTTCTTC.

In regard to this clone: Other DNA variants within this sample encode the same CDR3. The chain has TRBV28 and TRBJ2-7, with D perhaps TRBD2 (5 bases). The ends were cut back, 5 bases at V and 1 base at J, with 9 bases in the middle. CDR1 and CDR2 from the germline V gene are MDHEN and SYDVKM. The CDR3 runs to 13 residues. The CDR3 reads CASSPGGSYEQYF. The CDR3 DNA sequence: TGTGCCAGCAGTCCCGGCGGGTCCTACGAGCAGTACTTC. The variable domain in full, completed from reference TRBV28 and TRBJ2-7, reads DVKVTQSSRYLVKRTGEKVFLECVQDMDHENMFWYRQDPGLGLRLIYFSYDVKMKEKGDIPEGYSVSREKKERFSLILESASTNQTSMYLCASSPGGSYEQYFGPGTRLTVT.

CDR3 coding DNA: TGTGCCAGCAGCGTCCGACTAGCGGCCGATTACAATGAGCAGTTCTTC. Translation: CASSVRLAADYNEQFF. This chain connects TRBV5-5 to TRBJ2-1; 9 nucleotides agree with TRBD2. Germline CDR1 is SGHKS and CDR2 is YYEKEE (reference sequence). This CDR3 is 16 amino acids long. With V trimmed by 4 bases and J by 4 bases, 9 bases remained unmatched.

The genes are TRBV5-4 and TRBJ2-5; 7 bases agree with TRBD1. Germline CDR1 and CDR2: SGHNT and YYREEE (reference sequence). The CDR3 extends over 13 amino acids. Trimming at V came to 5 bases and at J to 5 bases, leaving 6 bases not matched to a gene. Here the CDR3 DNA reads TGTGCCAGCAGGTACGACAGGGACGAGACCCAGTACTTC. Amino acids: CASRYDRDETQYF.

This chain joins TRBV30 and TRBJ1-1; D is unclear. The CDR3 runs to 14 residues. Trimming left V 5 bases short and J 5 bases short, with 18 bases between. Per germline, CDR1 GTSNPN and CDR2 SVGIG (reference sequence). As DNA, the CDR3 is TGTGCCTGGGGAAAAGTTGGAGTTGGGACTGAAGCTTTCTTT. Residues: CAWGKVGVGTEAFF.

CDR3 residues: CAWGSRVNYGYTF. The CDR3 coding sequence is TGTGCCTGGGGTAGCAGGGTAAACTATGGCTACACCTTC. The chain links TRBV30 to TRBJ1-2; TRBD1 might be the D (5 bases). Germline CDR1 is GTSNPN and CDR2 is SVGIG (reference sequence). The CDR3 is 13 residues long. V gave up 5 bases and J gave up 2 bases, with 12 bases separating them.

The chain combines TRBV6-1 with TRBJ2-5; 7 bases are a match to TRBD1. CDR3 length equals 15 residues. Germline values: CDR1 MNHNS, CDR2 SASEGT. Trimming at V came to 3 bases and at J to 4 bases, leaving 8 bases not matched to a gene. As DNA, the CDR3 is TGTGCCAGCAGTGATTTTGTGGCAGGGGGAGAGACCCAGTACTTC. Its protein is CASSDFVAGGETQYF.

The chain joins TRBV6-2 or TRBV6-3 to TRBJ1-2, with 9 positions matching TRBD1. With 6 bases clipped from V and 4 bases from J, the junction kept 9 bases outside the gene matches. The CDR3 totals 15 residues. Germline V CDR1 and CDR2: MNHEY, SVGEGT. DNA of the CDR3: TGTGCCAGCAGCCAACCGGACAGGGGCATCTATGGCTACACCTTC. It translates to CASSQPDRGIYGYTF.

In DNA form, the CDR3 reads TGTGCCAGCTCACCTTCCGGGACTAGTGGGGCTGAGCAGTTCTTC. It codes for CASSPSGTSGAEQFF. V and J are TRBV18 and TRBJ2-1; 8 positions agree with TRBD2. V was clipped by 3 bases and J by 9 bases; unmatched bases: 10. Germline CDR1 reads KGHSH; CDR2 reads LQKENI. The CDR3 contains 15 residues.

The chain employs TRBV5-1 and TRBJ1-1, with TRBD1 identical over 9 bases. Germline V gives CDR1 SGHRS, CDR2 YFSETQ. With 0 bases clipped from V and 5 bases from J, the junction kept 8 bases outside the gene matches. This CDR3 comprises 16 residues. The CDR3 is CASSLGWDRVGTEAFF. The DNA of the CDR3 is TGCGCCAGCAGCTTGGGTTGGGACAGGGTAGGAACTGAAGCTTTCTTT. Supplemented by reference TRBV5-1 and TRBJ1-1, the full variable domain reads KAGVTQTPRYLIKTRGQQVTLSCSPISGHRSVSWYQQTPGQGLQFLFEYFSETQRNKGNFPGRFSGRQFSNSRSEMNVSTLELGDSALYLCASSLGWDRVGTEAFFGQGTRLTVV.

This sequence joins TRBV21-1 and TRBJ2-5; the table names TRBD1, a call not compared with the DNA. TRBV21-1 is deemed a pseudogene. The CDR3 runs to 13 residues. The CDR3 sequence is CACHREGQETQYF. The CDR3 bases are TGTGCCTGCCACAGGGAAGGCCAAGAGACCCAGTACTTC.

J is TRBJ1-5 and V is TRBV6-5; 8 nucleotides line up with TRBD1. Germline values: CDR1 MNHEY, CDR2 SVGAGI. With 5 bases clipped from V and 7 bases from J, the junction kept 7 bases outside the gene matches. This CDR3 region has 14 residues. The CDR3 reads CASSLDRGGQPQHF. For the CDR3, the DNA is TGTGCCAGCAGTCTAGACAGGGGTGGCCAGCCCCAGCATTTT.

This chain links TRBV7-3 with TRBJ2-3; D gene uncertain. Deletions cut 5 bases from V and 2 bases from J, with 5 bases between. Germline V gene data show CDR1 as SGHTA and CDR2 as FQGTGA. CDR3 length equals 12 residues. The CDR3 region is CASSLYTDTQYF. For the CDR3, the DNA is TGTGCCAGCAGCCTCTACACAGATACGCAGTATTTT.

This sequence joins TRBV11-2 and TRBJ1-1; 9 bases align to TRBD1. The J segment lost 1 base and the V segment lost 6 bases, leaving 12 bases of the junction unmatched. The CDR3 is made up of 17 amino acids. In germline, CDR1 is SGHAT, CDR2 FQNNGV. The chain's CDR3 is CASSVRGTGIGNTEAFF. The CDR3 DNA is TGTGCCAGCAGTGTTCGGGGGACAGGGATCGGGAACACTGAAGCTTTCTTT.

This clone was counted a single time. The J gene is TRBJ2-2, the V gene TRBV2, with a tentative D call TRBD1 (6 bases). From germline, CDR1 is SNHLY and CDR2 FYNNEI. This CDR3 contains 17 residues. V dropped 5 bases and J dropped 0 bases, with 16 bases sitting between them. CDR3 loop: CASSSNRDTANTGELFF. The CDR3 DNA follows: TGTGCCAGCAGTAGCAACCGGGACACCGCGAACACCGGGGAGCTGTTTTTT.

The chain recombines TRBV4-1 with TRBJ2-3, with TRBD2 identical over 8 bases. The germline V gene encodes CDR1 MGHRA and CDR2 YSYEKL. The CDR3 extends over 16 amino acids. V was clipped by 0 bases and J by 4 bases; unmatched bases: 6. The CDR3 region is CASSQDLAGYPDTQYF. The CDR3 DNA follows: TGCGCCAGCAGCCAAGATCTAGCGGGCTATCCAGATACGCAGTATTTT.

V usage is TRBV30 and J usage is TRBJ1-6; possible D gene TRBD1, 5 bases. Per germline, CDR1 GTSNPN and CDR2 SVGIG (reference sequence). This CDR3 contains 12 residues. The V gene lost 5 bases and the J gene lost 9 bases, with 11 bases spanning the gap. Written as DNA, the CDR3 is TGTGCCTGGGGGCAGGGTGGTTCACCCCTCCACTTT. Translated: CAWGQGGSPLHF.

V and J are TRBV3-1 (or the pseudogene TRBV3-2) and TRBJ2-2; D is ambiguous. CDR1 LGHDT and CDR2 YNNKEL come from the germline V gene (reference sequence). The ends were cut back, 1 base at V and 3 bases at J, with 12 bases in the middle. This CDR3 comprises 16 residues. The CDR3 region is CASSQVGGRYTGELFF. CDR3 coding DNA: TGTGCCAGCAGCCAAGTGGGTGGGCGATACACCGGGGAGCTGTTTTTT.

The V gene is TRBV4-3, the J gene TRBJ2-7; 11 positions match TRBD2. V gave up 5 bases and J gave up 4 bases; unmatched junction bases: 7. Germline CDR1 and CDR2: LGHNA and YSLEER. CDR3 length: 15 amino acids. CDR3 residues: CASSYRLAGPYEQYV. The CDR3 DNA reads as TGCGCCAGCAGCTACCGACTAGCGGGACCTTACGAGCAGTACGTC.

The chain couples TRBV30 to TRBJ1-1; no clear D gene. The CDR3 has 13 residues. With 3 bases removed from V and 2 bases from J, the gap between germline ends came to 10 bases. Germline V CDR1 and CDR2: GTSNPN, SVGIG (reference sequence). The CDR3 here is CAWSVQFNTEAFF. In DNA form, the CDR3 reads TGTGCCTGGAGCGTGCAGTTTAACACTGAAGCTTTCTTT.

The chain has TRBV4-1 and TRBJ1-4; D gene ambiguous. With 4 bases removed from V and 0 bases from J, the gap between germline ends came to 9 bases. Germline-derived CDR1 and CDR2 are MGHRA and YSYEKL. The CDR3 covers 15 residues. The CDR3, as DNA: TGCGCCAGCAGCCTCGGAGGGTCAACTAATGAAAAACTGTTTTTT. Amino acid sequence: CASSLGGSTNEKLFF.

This chain uses TRBV6-4 with TRBJ2-5; a possible D gene is TRBD2 (7 bases). CDR1 MRHNA and CDR2 SNTAGT come from the germline V gene. The CDR3 totals 15 residues. Trimming took 2 bases from V and 4 from J, leaving 14 bases between them. DNA of the CDR3: TGTGCCAGCAGTGACCTTGCGAGGGGGGGAGAGACCCAGTACTTC. It specifies CASSDLARGGETQYF.

Only a few counts were recorded for this clone. The chain has TRBV27 and TRBJ2-2, with 9 bases that match TRBD2. V lost 5 bases to trimming and J lost 4 bases; unmatched junction nucleotides: 8. Germline CDR1 is MNHEY and CDR2 is SMNVEV (reference sequence). CDR3 size: 16 residues. The CDR3: CASSVVAGESTGELFF. The CDR3 region has the DNA TGTGCCAGCAGTGTCGTAGCGGGAGAGAGCACCGGGGAGCTGTTTTTT.

The chain has TRBV30 and TRBJ1-1; no definite D call. The V end was cut by 3 bases, the J end by 4 bases, with 9 bases between. The CDR3 has 12 amino acids. CDR1 is GTSNPN, CDR2 SVGIG, per germline (reference sequence). DNA for the CDR3: TGTGCCTGGAGGAGGAGCTCCACTGAAGCTTTCTTT. Protein: CAWRRSSTEAFF.

This chain links TRBV19 with TRBJ2-2, with TRBD1 as a possible D gene (5 bases). This CDR3 region has 15 residues. Deletions cut 3 bases from V and 2 bases from J, with 10 bases between. Germline V gene sequence: CDR1 LNHDA, CDR2 SQIVND (reference sequence). The CDR3 nucleotides read TGTGCCAGTAGTATCACGACAGCCAACACCGGGGAGCTGTTTTTT. Protein product: CASSITTANTGELFF.

CDR3 residues: CASSSRDRGNTGELFF. The CDR3 DNA sequence: TGTGCCAGCAGCTCCCGGGACAGAGGAAACACCGGGGAGCTGTTTTTT. The J gene is TRBJ2-2, the V gene TRBV7-9; 7 bases map to TRBD1. This CDR3 spans 16 amino acids. V shed 4 bases and J 2 bases; nucleotides not matched to a gene: 7. CDR1 and CDR2 (germline): SEHNR, FQNEAQ (reference sequence).

The rearrangement links TRBV18 to TRBJ2-3; the D gene is possibly TRBD2 (5 bases). The CDR3 is 16 residues long. Trimming removed 6 bases at V and 6 bases at J, with 22 bases between. Germline V lookup: CDR1 KGHSH, CDR2 LQKENI. In DNA form, the CDR3 reads TGTGCCAGCTCCCCCTCAGAGGCTAGCTCAGCGGATACGCAGTATTTT. Protein product: CASSPSEASSADTQYF.

This clone occurred once. The chain uses TRBV7-2 and TRBJ2-1, with 9 bases lining up with TRBD2. This CDR3 comprises 14 residues. Per germline, CDR1 SGHTA and CDR2 FQGNSA. The V segment lost 3 bases and the J segment 5 bases; nucleotides outside the gene matches: 2. The CDR3 DNA reads as TGTGCCAGCAGCTTGACTAGCGGCCACAATGAGCAGTTCTTC. Amino acids: CASSLTSGHNEQFF.